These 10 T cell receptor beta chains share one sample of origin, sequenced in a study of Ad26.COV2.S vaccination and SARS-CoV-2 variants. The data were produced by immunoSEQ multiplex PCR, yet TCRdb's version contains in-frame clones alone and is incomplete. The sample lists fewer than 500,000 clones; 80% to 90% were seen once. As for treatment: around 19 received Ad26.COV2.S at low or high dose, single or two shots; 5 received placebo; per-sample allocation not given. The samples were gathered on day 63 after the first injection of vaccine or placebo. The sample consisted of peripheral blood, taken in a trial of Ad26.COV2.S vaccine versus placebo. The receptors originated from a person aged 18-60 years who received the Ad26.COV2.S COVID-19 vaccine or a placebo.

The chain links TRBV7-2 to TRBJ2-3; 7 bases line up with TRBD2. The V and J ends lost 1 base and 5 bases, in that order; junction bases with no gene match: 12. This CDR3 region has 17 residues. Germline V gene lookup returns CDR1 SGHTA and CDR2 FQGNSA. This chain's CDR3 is CASSLGWSGLGRDTQYF. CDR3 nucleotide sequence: TGTGCCAGCAGCTTAGGATGGTCTGGACTAGGGAGAGATACGCAGTATTTT. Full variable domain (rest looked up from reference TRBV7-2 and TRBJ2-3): GAGVSQSPSNKVTEKGKDVELRCDPISGHTALYWYRQSLGQGLEFLIYFQGNSAPDKSGLPSDRFSAERTGGSVSTLTIQRTQQEDSAVYLCASSLGWSGLGRDTQYFGPGTRLTVL.

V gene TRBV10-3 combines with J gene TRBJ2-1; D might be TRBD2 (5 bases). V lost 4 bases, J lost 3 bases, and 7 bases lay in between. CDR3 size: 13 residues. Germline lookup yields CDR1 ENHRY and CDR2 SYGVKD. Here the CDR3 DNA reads TGTGCCATCAGTGGCGCGGGCTACAATGAGCAGTTCTTC. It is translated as CAISGAGYNEQFF.

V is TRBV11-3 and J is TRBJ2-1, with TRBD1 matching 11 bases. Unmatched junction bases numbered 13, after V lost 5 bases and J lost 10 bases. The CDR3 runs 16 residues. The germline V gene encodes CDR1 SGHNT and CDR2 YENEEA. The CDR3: CASSDPAGQGVGEQFF. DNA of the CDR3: TGTGCCAGCAGCGACCCCGCGGGACAGGGGGTCGGGGAGCAGTTCTTC.

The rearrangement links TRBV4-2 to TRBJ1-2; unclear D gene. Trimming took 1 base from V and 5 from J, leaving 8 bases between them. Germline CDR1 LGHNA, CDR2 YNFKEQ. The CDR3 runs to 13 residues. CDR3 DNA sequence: TGTGCCAGCAGCCAAGTCCCCAGTTATGGCTACACCTTC. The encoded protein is CASSQVPSYGYTF.

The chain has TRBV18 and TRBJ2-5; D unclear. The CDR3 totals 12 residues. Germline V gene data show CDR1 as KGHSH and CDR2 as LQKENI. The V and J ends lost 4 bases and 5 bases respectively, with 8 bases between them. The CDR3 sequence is CASSLQGETQYF. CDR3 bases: TGTGCCAGCTCACTCCAAGGGGAGACCCAGTACTTC.

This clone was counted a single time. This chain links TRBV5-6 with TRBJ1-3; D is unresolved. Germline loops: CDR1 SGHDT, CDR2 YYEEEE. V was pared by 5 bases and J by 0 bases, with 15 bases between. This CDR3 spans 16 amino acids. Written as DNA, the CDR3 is TGTGCCAGCAGTTATAGACTTACGACCTCTGGAAACACCATATATTTT. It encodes CASSYRLTTSGNTIYF.

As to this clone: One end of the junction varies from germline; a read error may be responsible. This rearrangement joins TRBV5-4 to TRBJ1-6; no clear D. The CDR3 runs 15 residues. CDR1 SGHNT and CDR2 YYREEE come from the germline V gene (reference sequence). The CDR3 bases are TGTGCCAGCAGCTTCTTTGGTAGGGATAATGCACCCCTCCACTTT. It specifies CASSFFGRDNAPLHF.

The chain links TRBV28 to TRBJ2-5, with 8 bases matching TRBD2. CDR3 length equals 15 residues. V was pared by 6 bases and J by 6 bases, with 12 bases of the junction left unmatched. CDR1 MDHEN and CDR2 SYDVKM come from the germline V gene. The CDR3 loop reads CASRSGGGTAKTQYF. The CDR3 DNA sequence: TGTGCCAGCAGGTCCGGGGGGGGGACGGCGAAGACCCAGTACTTC.

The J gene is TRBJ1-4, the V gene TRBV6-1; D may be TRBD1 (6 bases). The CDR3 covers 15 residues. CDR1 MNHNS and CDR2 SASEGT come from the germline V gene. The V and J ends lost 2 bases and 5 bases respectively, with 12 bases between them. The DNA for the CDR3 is TGTGCCAGCAGTGAATTCAGGGGTTTGAATGAAAAACTGTTTTTT. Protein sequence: CASSEFRGLNEKLFF.

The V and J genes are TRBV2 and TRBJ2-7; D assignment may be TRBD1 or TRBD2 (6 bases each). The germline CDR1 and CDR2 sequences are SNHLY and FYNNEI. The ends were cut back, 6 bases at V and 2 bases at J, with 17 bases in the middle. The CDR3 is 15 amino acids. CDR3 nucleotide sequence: TGTGCCAGCAGCCCAACTAGGGGGGCCCCCTACGAGCAGTACGTC. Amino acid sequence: CASSPTRGAPYEQYV.